This T cell receptor (beta chain) derives from a study of neurological immune-mediated disorders. MiXCR, run by TCRdb on the 5' RACE reads, gives a single entry per CDR3 protein. This sample carries around 61,000 distinct CDR3 sequences, approximately 5.3% of them seen once, and the ten largest clones take approximately 5.1%. At least ten counts were recorded for this clonotype. Sequenced sample: PBMCs. The receptor was derived from a human donor with multiple sclerosis. The donor label of this sample is uncertain.

The CDR3 sequence is CSVLLAGPYNEQFF. The CDR3 DNA sequence: TGCAGCGTTCTACTAGCGGGTCCGTACAATGAGCAGTTCTTC. The rearrangement joins TRBV29-1 to TRBJ2-1; 9 nucleotides match TRBD2. Germline values: CDR1 SQVTM, CDR2 ANQGSEA. The CDR3 has 14 residues. Trimming took 5 bases from V and 4 from J; bases not matched to a gene: 6.